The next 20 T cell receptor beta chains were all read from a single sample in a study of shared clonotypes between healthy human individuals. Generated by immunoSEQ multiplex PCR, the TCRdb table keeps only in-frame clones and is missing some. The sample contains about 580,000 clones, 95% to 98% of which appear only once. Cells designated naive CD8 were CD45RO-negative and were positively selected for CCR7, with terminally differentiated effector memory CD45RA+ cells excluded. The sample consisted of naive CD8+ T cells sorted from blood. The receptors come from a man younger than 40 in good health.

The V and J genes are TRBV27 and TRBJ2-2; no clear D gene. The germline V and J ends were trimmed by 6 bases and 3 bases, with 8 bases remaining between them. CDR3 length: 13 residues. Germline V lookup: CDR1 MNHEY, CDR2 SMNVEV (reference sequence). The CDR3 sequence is CASREIYTGELFF. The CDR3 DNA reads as TGTGCCAGCAGGGAAATATACACCGGGGAGCTGTTTTTT.

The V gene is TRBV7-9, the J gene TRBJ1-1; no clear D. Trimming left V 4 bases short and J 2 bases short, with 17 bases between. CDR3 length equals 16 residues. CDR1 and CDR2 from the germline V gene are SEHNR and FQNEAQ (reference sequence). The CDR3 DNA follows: TGTGCCAGCAGCTCCCACCAAGCGGGGAGAAACACTGAAGCTTTCTTT. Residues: CASSSHQAGRNTEAFF.

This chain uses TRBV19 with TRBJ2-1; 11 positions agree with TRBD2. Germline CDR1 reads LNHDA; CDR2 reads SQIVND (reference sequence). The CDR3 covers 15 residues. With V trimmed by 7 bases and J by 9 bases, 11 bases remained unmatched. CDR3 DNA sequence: TGTGCCAGTACCCTTACCGGGACTAGCGGTTCTGAGCAGTTCTTC. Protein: CASTLTGTSGSEQFF.

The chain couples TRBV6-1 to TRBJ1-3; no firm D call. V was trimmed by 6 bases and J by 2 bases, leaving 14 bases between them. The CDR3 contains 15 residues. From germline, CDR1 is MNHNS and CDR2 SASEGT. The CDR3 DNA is TGTGCCAGCAGCGCCTTTGGTATGACTGGAAACACCATATATTTT. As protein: CASSAFGMTGNTIYF.

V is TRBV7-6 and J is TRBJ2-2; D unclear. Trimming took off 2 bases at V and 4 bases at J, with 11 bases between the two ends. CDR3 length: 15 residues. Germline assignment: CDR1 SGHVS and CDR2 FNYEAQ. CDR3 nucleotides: TGTGCCAGCAGCTTATCCGGAGAGTCCACCGGGGAGCTGTTTTTT. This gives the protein CASSLSGESTGELFF.

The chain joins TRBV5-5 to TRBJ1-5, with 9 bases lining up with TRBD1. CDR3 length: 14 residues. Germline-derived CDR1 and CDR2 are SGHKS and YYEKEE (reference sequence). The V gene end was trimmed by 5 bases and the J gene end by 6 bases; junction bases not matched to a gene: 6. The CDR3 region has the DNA TGTGCCAGCAGTCCGGGACAGGGAGTTCAGCCCCAGCATTTT. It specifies CASSPGQGVQPQHF.

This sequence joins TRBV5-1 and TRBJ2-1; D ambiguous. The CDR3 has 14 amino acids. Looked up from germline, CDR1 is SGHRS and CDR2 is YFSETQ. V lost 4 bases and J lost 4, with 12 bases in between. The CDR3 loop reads CASSVGGPYNEQFF. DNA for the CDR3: TGCGCCAGCAGCGTTGGCGGACCATACAATGAGCAGTTCTTC. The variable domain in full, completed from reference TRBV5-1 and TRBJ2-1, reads KAGVTQTPRYLIKTRGQQVTLSCSPISGHRSVSWYQQTPGQGLQFLFEYFSETQRNKGNFPGRFSGRQFSNSRSEMNVSTLELGDSALYLCASSVGGPYNEQFFGPGTRLTVL.

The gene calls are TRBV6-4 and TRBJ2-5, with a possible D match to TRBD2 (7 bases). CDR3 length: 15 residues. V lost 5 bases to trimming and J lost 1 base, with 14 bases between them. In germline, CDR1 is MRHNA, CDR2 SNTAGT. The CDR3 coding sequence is TGTGCCAGCAGTAAAAGGGCGGGGGCCCAAGAGACCCAGTACTTC. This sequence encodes CASSKRAGAQETQYF.

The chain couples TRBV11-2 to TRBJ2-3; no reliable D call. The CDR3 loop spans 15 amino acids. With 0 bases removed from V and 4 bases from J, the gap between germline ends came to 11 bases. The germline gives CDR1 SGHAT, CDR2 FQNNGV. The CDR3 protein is CASSLDPGGADTQYF. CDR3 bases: TGTGCCAGCAGCTTAGACCCCGGTGGGGCAGATACGCAGTATTTT.

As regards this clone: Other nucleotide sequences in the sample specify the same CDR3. CDR3 sequence reads: CASSGGSYEQYF. The CDR3 nucleotides are TGTGCCAGCTCCGGGGGGTCCTACGAGCAGTACTTC. J is TRBJ2-7 and V is TRBV18; 7 bases fit TRBD2. The CDR3 runs to 12 residues. Germline loops: CDR1 KGHSH, CDR2 LQKENI. The junction had 0 bases not matched to a gene; V was cut back by 6 bases and J by 1 base.

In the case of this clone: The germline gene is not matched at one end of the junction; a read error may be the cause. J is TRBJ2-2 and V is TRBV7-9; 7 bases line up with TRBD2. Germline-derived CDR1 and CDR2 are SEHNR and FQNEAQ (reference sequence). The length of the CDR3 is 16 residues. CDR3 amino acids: CASSLADGGSTGELFF. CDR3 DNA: TGTGCCAGCAGCCTAGCGGATGGGGGGAGTACCGGGGAGCTGTTTTTT.

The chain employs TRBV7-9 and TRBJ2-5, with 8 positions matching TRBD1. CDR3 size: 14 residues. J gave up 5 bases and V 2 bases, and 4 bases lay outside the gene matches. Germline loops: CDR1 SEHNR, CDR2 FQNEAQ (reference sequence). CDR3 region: CASSLTTGAETQYF. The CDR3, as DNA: TGTGCCAGCAGCTTAACGACAGGGGCGGAGACCCAGTACTTC.

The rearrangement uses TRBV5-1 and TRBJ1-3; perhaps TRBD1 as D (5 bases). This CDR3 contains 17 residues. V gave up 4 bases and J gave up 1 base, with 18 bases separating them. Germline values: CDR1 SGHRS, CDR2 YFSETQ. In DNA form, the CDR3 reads TGCGCCAGCAGCAGCCCCCAGGGAGGCCCTTCTGGAAACACCATATATTTT. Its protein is CASSSPQGGPSGNTIYF. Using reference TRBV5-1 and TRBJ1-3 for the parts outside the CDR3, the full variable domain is KAGVTQTPRYLIKTRGQQVTLSCSPISGHRSVSWYQQTPGQGLQFLFEYFSETQRNKGNFPGRFSGRQFSNSRSEMNVSTLELGDSALYLCASSSPQGGPSGNTIYFGEGSWLTVV.

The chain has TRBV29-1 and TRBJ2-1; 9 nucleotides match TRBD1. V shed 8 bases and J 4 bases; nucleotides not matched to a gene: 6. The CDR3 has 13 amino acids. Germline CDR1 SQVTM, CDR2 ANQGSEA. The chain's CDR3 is CSTGGQGYNEQFF. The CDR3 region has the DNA TGCAGCACCGGGGGACAGGGTTACAATGAGCAGTTCTTC.

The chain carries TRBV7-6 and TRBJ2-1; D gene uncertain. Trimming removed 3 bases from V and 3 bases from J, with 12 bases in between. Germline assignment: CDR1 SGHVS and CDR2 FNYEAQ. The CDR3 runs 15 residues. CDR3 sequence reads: CASSFGPTHYNEQFF. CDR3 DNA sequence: TGTGCCAGCAGCTTCGGCCCAACTCACTACAATGAGCAGTTCTTC. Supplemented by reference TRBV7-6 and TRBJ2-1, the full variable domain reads GAGVSQSPRYKVTKRGQDVALRCDPISGHVSLYWYRQALGQGPEFLTYFNYEAQQDKSGLPNDRFSAERPEGSISTLTIQRTEQRDSAMYRCASSFGPTHYNEQFFGPGTRLTVL.

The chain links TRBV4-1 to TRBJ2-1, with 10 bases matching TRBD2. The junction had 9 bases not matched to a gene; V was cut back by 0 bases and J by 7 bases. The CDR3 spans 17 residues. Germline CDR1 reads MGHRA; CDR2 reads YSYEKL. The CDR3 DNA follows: TGCGCCAGCAGCCAAGAGACTAGCGGGCGAAGTGGAAATGAGCAGTTCTTC. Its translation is CASSQETSGRSGNEQFF.

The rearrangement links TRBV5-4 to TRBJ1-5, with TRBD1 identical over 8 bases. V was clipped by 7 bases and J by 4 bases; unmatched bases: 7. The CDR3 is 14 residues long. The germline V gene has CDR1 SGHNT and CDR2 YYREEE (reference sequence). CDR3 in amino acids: CASHRTGSNQPQHF. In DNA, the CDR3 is TGTGCCAGCCACAGGACAGGGTCGAATCAGCCCCAGCATTTT.

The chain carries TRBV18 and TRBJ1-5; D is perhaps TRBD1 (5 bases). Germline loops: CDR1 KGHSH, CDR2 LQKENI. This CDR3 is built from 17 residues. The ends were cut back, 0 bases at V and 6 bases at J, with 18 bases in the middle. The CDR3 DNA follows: TGTGCCAGCTCACCACCAGGGACGGAGGGGCTTCGTCAGCCCCAGCATTTT. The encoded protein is CASSPPGTEGLRQPQHF.

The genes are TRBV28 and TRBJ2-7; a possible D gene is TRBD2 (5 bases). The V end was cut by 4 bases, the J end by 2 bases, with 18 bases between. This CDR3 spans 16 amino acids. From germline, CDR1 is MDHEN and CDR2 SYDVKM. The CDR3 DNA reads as TGTGCCAGCAGTTCGAACCACCCCGGGCGGGCCTACGAGCAGTACTTC. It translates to CASSSNHPGRAYEQYF. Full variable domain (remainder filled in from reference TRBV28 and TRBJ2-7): DVKVTQSSRYLVKRTGEKVFLECVQDMDHENMFWYRQDPGLGLRLIYFSYDVKMKEKGDIPEGYSVSREKKERFSLILESASTNQTSMYLCASSSNHPGRAYEQYFGPGTRLTVT.

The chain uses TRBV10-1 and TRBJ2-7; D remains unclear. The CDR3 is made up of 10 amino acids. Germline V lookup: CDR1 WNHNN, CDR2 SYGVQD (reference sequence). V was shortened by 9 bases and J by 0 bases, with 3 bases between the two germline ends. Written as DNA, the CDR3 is TGCGCCAGTTTCTCCTACGAGCAGTACTTC. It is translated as CASFSYEQYF.